A selection of T cell receptor beta chains follows, all from one sample in a study of blood T cell repertoires in COVID-19. Profiled with immunoSEQ multiplex PCR; TCRdb holds only in-frame clones, not every one. The data show approximately 130,000 clones, about 74% seen once. Sequencing was performed on peripheral blood. The source is a human donor in a cohort sampled during active COVID-19. The CDR3 runs from the conserved cysteine through the conserved F or W. The order of the fields is D gene, V gene, CDR3 length, J gene, clone size, CDR3 protein, CDR3 DNA. A D gene is named only where the DNA matches it firmly. Not every row has a clone size; where given, it reads once, few, many or a size class.

NA,TRBV30,14,TRBJ1-6,NA,CAWSGPGDGSPLHF,TGTGCCTGGAGTGGTCCGGGGGACGGTTCACCCCTCCACTTT
TRBD2,TRBV7-9,15,TRBJ2-7,NA,CASSELAGQTYEQYF,TGTGCCAGCAGCGAACTAGCGGGGCAAACCTACGAGCAGTACTTC
TRBD2,TRBV29-1,13,TRBJ2-2,once,CSVEGGGTGELFF,TGCAGCGTTGAAGGGGGGGGCACCGGGGAGCTGTTTTTT
NA,TRBV18,14,TRBJ1-3,NA,CASSPDGGGNTIYF,TGTGCCAGCTCACCAGACGGGGGTGGAAACACCATATATTTT
NA,TRBV28,13,TRBJ1-2,once,CASSLLARYGYTF,TGTGCCAGCAGTTTATTGGCCCGTTATGGCTACACCTTC
NA,TRBV6-5,11,TRBJ2-7,NA,CAAGASYEQYF,TGTGCCGCCGGAGCATCCTACGAGCAGTACTTC
NA,TRBV6-5,14,TRBJ2-5,NA,CASSLWDIQETQYF,TGTGCCAGCAGTTTATGGGACATCCAAGAGACCCAGTACTTC
TRBD1,TRBV2,15,TRBJ1-5,NA,CASSTQGAAGQPQHF,TGTGCCAGCAGCACGCAGGGGGCTGCAGGGCAGCCCCAGCATTTT
TRBD1,TRBV24-1,16,TRBJ2-1,NA,CATSDPQGTGGNEQFF,TGTGCCACCAGTGACCCCCAGGGGACAGGGGGGAATGAGCAGTTCTTC
NA,TRBV5-1,15,TRBJ2-3,NA,CASSLAQGIEDTQYF,TGCGCCAGCAGCTTGGCTCAGGGAATAGAAGATACGCAGTATTTT
NA,TRBV2,15,TRBJ1-2,NA,CAKSAPQAASYGYTF,TGTGCCAAAAGTGCCCCACAGGCTGCCAGCTATGGCTACACCTTC
NA,TRBV3-1/TRBV3-2,11,TRBJ1-1,NA,CASSQLRESFF,TGTGCCAGCAGCCAATTAAGGGAGTCTTTCTTT
TRBD1,TRBV11-3,16,TRBJ2-5,NA,CASSGTRQGGGETQYF,TGTGCCAGCAGCGGAACACGACAGGGGGGAGGGGAGACCCAGTACTTC
NA,TRBV4-1,13,TRBJ1-2,NA,CASSQGVSGGYTF,TGCGCCAGCAGCCAGGGTGTATCGGGGGGCTACACCTTC
NA,TRBV12-3/TRBV12-4,11,TRBJ1-1,NA,CASSNREVAFF,TGTGCCAGCAGTAACAGGGAAGTAGCTTTCTTT
TRBD1,TRBV7-6,16,TRBJ2-7,once,CASSLRSGTVAGEQYF,TGTGCCAGCAGCTTACGATCCGGGACAGTGGCCGGCGAGCAGTACTTC
NA,TRBV7-2,13,TRBJ2-1,NA,CASSSAKYNEQFF,TGTGCCAGCAGCTCCGCTAAGTACAATGAGCAGTTCTTC
TRBD1,TRBV5-1,16,TRBJ1-3,NA,CASSSAGQRSGNTIYF,TGCGCCAGCAGCTCGGCGGGACAGCGCTCTGGAAACACCATATATTTT
NA,TRBV27,13,TRBJ1-2,few,CASSLYPGDGYTF,TGTGCCAGCAGTTTATATCCAGGGGATGGCTACACCTTC
TRBD2,TRBV6-4,18,TRBJ2-4,NA,CASRSLGLAGLAKNIQYF,TGTGCCAGCAGAAGCCTCGGACTAGCGGGGTTAGCCAAAAACATTCAGTACTTC
NA,TRBV11-2,14,TRBJ2-7,NA,CASSHTGNSYEQYF,TGTGCCAGCAGCCATACAGGGAACTCCTACGAGCAGTACTTC
NA,TRBV12-3/TRBV12-4,12,TRBJ1-4,NA,CASSSSTGKLFF,TGTGCCAGCAGCTCCAGTACAGGGAAACTGTTTTTT
NA,TRBV6-5,16,TRBJ2-7,NA,CASSYSSTGPSYEQYF,TGTGCCAGCAGTTACTCGTCTACAGGGCCCAGCTACGAGCAGTACTTC
NA,TRBV27,16,TRBJ1-2,NA,CASSLRGPGGTYGYTF,TGTGCCAGCAGTTTAAGGGGCCCCGGGGGAACCTATGGCTACACCTTC
TRBD1,TRBV29-1,19,TRBJ2-1,NA,CSPLRSGGWVRLSYNEQFF,TGCAGCCCCCTTCGGTCAGGGGGCTGGGTGCGATTGTCCTACAATGAGCAGTTCTTC
NA,TRBV2,15,TRBJ1-6,NA,CASSLRVGRGSPLHF,TGTGCCAGTTCCCTCAGAGTAGGGCGGGGTTCACCCCTCCACTTT
NA,TRBV6-5,13,TRBJ1-1,NA,CASSNGPVGGTFF,TGTGCCAGCAGTAACGGACCAGTTGGGGGGACTTTCTTT
TRBD1,TRBV28,16,TRBJ1-5,NA,CASSPGTGLSNQPQHF,TGTGCCAGCAGCCCCGGGACAGGGCTTAGCAATCAGCCCCAGCATTTT
TRBD1,TRBV2,14,TRBJ2-7,NA,CASSATGDSYEQYF,TGTGCCAGCAGTGCGACAGGGGATAGCTACGAGCAGTACTTC
TRBD2,TRBV2,17,TRBJ2-7,NA,CASSVLAPVLSSYEQYF,TGTGCCAGCAGTGTACTAGCGCCCGTCCTGAGCTCCTACGAGCAGTACTTC
NA,TRBV4-1,14,TRBJ2-7,once,CASSARTNAYEQYF,TGCGCCAGCAGCGCCCGGACAAACGCCTACGAGCAGTACTTC
TRBD2,TRBV19,14,TRBJ2-7,few,CASSPGTSGYEQYF,TGTGCCAGTAGCCCCGGGACTAGCGGGTACGAGCAGTACTTC
TRBD2,TRBV3-1/TRBV3-2,19,TRBJ2-3,NA,CASSQDTGSGRPEEDTQYF,TGTGCCAGCAGCCAAGACACGGGTAGCGGGAGACCTGAGGAAGATACGCAGTATTTT
TRBD1,TRBV27,13,TRBJ2-7,NA,CASTGGPTYEQYF,TGTGCCAGCACAGGGGGCCCCACCTACGAGCAGTACTTC
TRBD2,TRBV3-1/TRBV3-2,18,TRBJ2-1,NA,CASSQDRLAGAGFNEQFF,TGTGCCAGCAGCCAAGATCGTCTAGCGGGAGCGGGTTTCAATGAGCAGTTCTTC
NA,TRBV7-9,12,TRBJ2-7,NA,CASSSRGYEQYF,TGTGCCAGCAGCTCCAGGGGCTACGAGCAGTACTTC
TRBD1,TRBV2,16,TRBJ2-7,NA,CASSDDGTADSYEQYF,TGTGCCAGCAGTGATGACGGGACAGCCGACTCCTACGAGCAGTACTTC
NA,TRBV7-9,16,TRBJ2-5,NA,CASTLGLGTLWETQYF,TGTGCCAGCACACTGGGGTTGGGGACTTTGTGGGAGACCCAGTACTTC
NA,TRBV2,15,TRBJ2-7,NA,CASRGPGTPSYEQYF,TGTGCCAGCAGGGGCCCCGGGACACCCTCCTACGAGCAGTACTTC
TRBD2,TRBV30,14,TRBJ2-7,NA,CAWSPSGNSYEQYF,TGTGCCTGGAGCCCTAGCGGGAATAGCTACGAGCAGTACTTC
TRBD1,TRBV19,16,TRBJ1-5,few,CASSASGQGKSQPQHF,TGTGCCAGTAGTGCGTCCGGACAGGGTAAAAGTCAGCCCCAGCATTTT
NA,TRBV4-1,15,TRBJ1-6,NA,CASSQGAGEGSPLHF,TGCGCCAGCAGCCAAGGGGCAGGGGAGGGTTCACCCCTCCACTTT
NA,TRBV29-1,12,TRBJ1-2,NA,CSVILQGIGYTF,TGCAGCGTTATTCTCCAGGGAATAGGCTACACCTTC
TRBD1,TRBV27,16,TRBJ1-1,NA,CASSPQRQGAFVKAFF,TGTGCCAGCAGCCCCCAGAGACAGGGGGCGTTCGTAAAAGCTTTCTTT
TRBD2,TRBV5-1,18,TRBJ2-6,NA,CASRRGTSVSSGANVLTF,TGCGCCAGCAGGCGAGGGACTAGCGTGAGCTCTGGGGCCAACGTCCTGACTTTC